The source of this T cell receptor beta chain is a study of OX40 agonist ivuxolimab in advanced cancers. Study background: Every 2 weeks, ivuxolimab was infused into the patients intravenously at between 0.01 and 10 mg/kg. Study results and limitations: Clonal expansion from baseline to week 6 occurred in both CD4+ and CD8+ T cells. Low levels of normalized T-cell clonal expansion also appeared in some nonresponders.

No patient had autoimmune disease or received systemic immunosuppression. CDR1 is SGDLS and CDR2 is YYNGEE in the germline V gene. The CDR3 has 18 residues. The germline V and J ends were trimmed by 4 bases and 4 bases, with 21 bases remaining between them. TCRdb's copy holds only in-frame clones and misses some; the assay was immunoSEQ multiplex PCR. Here the sample spans nearly 80,000 clones, roughly 88% being singletons. Remarks on this clone: Its antigen is unknown.

This chain joins TRBV9 and TRBJ2-6, with D possibly being TRBD1 (6 bases). The TCR comes from an adult with an advanced solid tumor such as melanoma, head and neck, liver or kidney cancer. Material: CD4+ or CD8+ T cells sorted from blood, obtained in a trial of the OX40 agonist ivuxolimab. Written as DNA, the CDR3 is TGTGCCAGCAGCCACGACAGGAGGCAGCCTCTGGGGGCCAACGTCCTGACTTTC. Its translation: CASSHDRRQPLGANVLTF.